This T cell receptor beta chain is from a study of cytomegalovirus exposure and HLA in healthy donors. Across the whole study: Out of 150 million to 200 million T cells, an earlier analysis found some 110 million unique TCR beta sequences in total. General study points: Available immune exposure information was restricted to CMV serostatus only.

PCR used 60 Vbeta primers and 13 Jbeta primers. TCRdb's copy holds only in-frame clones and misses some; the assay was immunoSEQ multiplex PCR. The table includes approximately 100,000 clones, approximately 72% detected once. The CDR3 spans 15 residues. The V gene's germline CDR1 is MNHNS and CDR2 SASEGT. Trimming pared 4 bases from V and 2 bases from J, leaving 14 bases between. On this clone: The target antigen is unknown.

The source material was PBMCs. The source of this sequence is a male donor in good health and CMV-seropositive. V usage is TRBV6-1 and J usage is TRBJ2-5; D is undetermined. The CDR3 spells CASSAPPRQQETQYF. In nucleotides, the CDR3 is TGTGCCAGCAGTGCCCCCCCCAGGCAGCAAGAGACCCAGTACTTC.